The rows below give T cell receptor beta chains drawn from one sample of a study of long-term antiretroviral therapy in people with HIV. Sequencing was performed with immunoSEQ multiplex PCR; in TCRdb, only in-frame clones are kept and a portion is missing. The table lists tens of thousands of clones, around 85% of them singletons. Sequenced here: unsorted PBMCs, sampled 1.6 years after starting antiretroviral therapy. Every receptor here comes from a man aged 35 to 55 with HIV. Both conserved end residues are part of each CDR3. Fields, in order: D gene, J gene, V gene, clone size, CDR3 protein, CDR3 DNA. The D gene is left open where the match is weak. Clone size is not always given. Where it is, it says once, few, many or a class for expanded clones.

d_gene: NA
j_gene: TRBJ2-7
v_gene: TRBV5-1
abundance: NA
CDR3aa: CASSPSTGSSYEQYF
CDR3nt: TGCGCCAGCAGCCCGAGCACTGGGAGCTCCTACGAGCAGTACTTC

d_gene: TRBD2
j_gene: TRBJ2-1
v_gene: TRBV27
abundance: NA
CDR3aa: CASSSTSGRAREQFF
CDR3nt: TGTGCCAGCAGTTCAACTAGCGGGAGGGCCAGGGAGCAGTTCTTC

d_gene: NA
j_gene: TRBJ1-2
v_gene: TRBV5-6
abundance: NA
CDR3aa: CASSRGVRGTDYGYTF
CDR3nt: TGTGCCAGCAGCCGGGGGGTCCGAGGGACGGACTATGGCTACACCTTC

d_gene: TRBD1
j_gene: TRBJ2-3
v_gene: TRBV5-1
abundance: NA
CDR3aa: CASSVLGQGIDTQYF
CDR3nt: TGCGCCAGCAGCGTCCTGGGACAGGGTATAGATACGCAGTATTTT

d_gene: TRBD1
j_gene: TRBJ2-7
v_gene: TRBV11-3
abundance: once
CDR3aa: CASSPRQGVAEQYF
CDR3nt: TGTGCCAGCAGCCCCCGACAGGGTGTAGCCGAGCAGTACTTC

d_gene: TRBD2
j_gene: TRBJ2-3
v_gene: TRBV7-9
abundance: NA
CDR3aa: CASSPREAGGPTDTQYF
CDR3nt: TGTGCCAGCAGCCCCCGGGAAGCGGGGGGCCCCACAGATACGCAGTATTTT

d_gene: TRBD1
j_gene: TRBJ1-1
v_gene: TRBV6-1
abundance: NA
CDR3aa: CASSGQGVTEAFF
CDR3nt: TGTGCCAGCAGCGGCCAGGGGGTCACTGAAGCTTTCTTT

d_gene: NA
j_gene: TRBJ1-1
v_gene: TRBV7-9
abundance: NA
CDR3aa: CASSLYRVGTEAFF
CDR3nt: TGTGCCAGCAGCTTATACAGGGTAGGCACTGAAGCTTTCTTT

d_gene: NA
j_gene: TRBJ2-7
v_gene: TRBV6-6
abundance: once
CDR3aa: CASRPVQGQGHEQYF
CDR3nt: TGTGCCAGCAGACCCGTACAGGGTCAGGGACACGAGCAGTACTTC

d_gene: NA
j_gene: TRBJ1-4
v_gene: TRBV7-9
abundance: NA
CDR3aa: CASSLAPGGIEKLFF
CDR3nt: TGTGCCAGCAGCTTAGCTCCGGGAGGGATTGAAAAACTGTTTTTT

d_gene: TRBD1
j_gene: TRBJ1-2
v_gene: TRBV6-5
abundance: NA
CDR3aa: CATRDRGVGYGYTF
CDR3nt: TGTGCCACAAGGGACAGGGGAGTAGGCTATGGCTACACCTTC

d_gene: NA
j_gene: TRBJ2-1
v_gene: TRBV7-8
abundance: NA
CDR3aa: CASSQQGGLYNEQFF
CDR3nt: TGTGCCAGCAGTCAACAGGGCGGGCTCTACAATGAGCAGTTCTTC

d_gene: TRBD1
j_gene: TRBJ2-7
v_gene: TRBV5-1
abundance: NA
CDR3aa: CASSSTGTGPYEQYF
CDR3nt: TGCGCCAGCAGCTCAACCGGGACAGGGCCCTACGAGCAGTACTTC

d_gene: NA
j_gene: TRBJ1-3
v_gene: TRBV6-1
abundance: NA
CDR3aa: CASRLRSSGNTIYF
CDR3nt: TGTGCCAGCAGACTCAGAAGCTCTGGAAACACCATATATTTT

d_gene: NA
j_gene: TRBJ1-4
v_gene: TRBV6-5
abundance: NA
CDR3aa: CASSYGSGVNEKLFF
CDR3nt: TGTGCCAGCAGTTACGGGTCAGGGGTCAATGAAAAACTGTTTTTT

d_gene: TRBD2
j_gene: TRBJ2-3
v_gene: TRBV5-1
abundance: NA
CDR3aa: CASSLGGSTTDTQYF
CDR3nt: TGCGCCAGCAGCTTGGGCGGGAGTACCACAGATACGCAGTATTTT

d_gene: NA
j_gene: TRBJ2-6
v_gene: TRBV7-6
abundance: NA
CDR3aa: CASSQEYSGANVLTF
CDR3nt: TGTGCCAGCAGCCAGGAGTACTCTGGGGCCAACGTCCTGACTTTC

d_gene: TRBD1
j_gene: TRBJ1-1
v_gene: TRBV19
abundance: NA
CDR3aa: CASRLGQGATEAFF
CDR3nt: TGTGCCAGTAGGCTAGGACAGGGGGCAACTGAAGCTTTCTTT

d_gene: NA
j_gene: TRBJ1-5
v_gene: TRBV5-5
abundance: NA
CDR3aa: CASSLNKDSNQPQHF
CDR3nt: TGTGCCAGCAGCTTGAACAAAGATAGCAATCAGCCCCAGCATTTT

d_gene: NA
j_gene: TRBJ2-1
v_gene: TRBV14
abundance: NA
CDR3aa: CASSPRTSSYNEQFF
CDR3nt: TGTGCCAGCAGCCCCAGGACAAGCTCCTACAATGAGCAGTTCTTC

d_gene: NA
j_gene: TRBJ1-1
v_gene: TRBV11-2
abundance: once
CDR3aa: CASSLGQNTEAFF
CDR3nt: TGTGCCAGCAGCTTAGGACAAAACACTGAAGCTTTCTTT

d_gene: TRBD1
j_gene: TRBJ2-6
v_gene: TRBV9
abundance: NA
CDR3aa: CASSTRDRGRSGANVLTF
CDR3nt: TGTGCCAGCAGCACCCGGGACAGGGGGCGGAGTGGGGCCAACGTCCTGACTTTC

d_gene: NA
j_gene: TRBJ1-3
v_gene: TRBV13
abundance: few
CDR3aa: CASSSGNTIYF
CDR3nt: TGTGCCAGCAGTTCTGGAAACACCATATATTTT

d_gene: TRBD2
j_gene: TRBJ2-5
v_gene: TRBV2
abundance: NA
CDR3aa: CASRGGPAGEAQYF
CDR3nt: TGTGCCAGCAGGGGGGGACCGGCGGGAGAGGCCCAGTACTTC

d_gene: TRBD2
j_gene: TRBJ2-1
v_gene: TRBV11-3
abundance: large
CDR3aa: CASSELAGLGNEQFF
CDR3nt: TGTGCCAGCAGCGAACTAGCGGGATTGGGCAATGAGCAGTTCTTC

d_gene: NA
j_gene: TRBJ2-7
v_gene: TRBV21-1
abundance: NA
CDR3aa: CASRLGRNSYEQYF
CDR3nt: TGTGCCAGCAGACTGGGCAGAAATTCCTACGAGCAGTACTTC

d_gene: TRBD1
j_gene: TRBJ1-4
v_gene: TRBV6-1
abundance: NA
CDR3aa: CASSELQGATNEKLFF
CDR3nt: TGTGCCAGCAGTGAACTCCAGGGGGCGACTAATGAAAAACTGTTTTTT

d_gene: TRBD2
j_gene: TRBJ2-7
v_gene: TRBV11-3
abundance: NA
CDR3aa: CASSPRLAGTYEQYF
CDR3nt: TGTGCCAGCAGCCCTCGACTAGCGGGTACCTACGAGCAGTACTTC

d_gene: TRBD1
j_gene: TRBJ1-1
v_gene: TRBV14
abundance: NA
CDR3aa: CASSQEWTGLTEAFF
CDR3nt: TGTGCCAGCAGCCAAGAGTGGACAGGGCTCACTGAAGCTTTCTTT

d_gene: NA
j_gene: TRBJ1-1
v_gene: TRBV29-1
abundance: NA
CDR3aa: CSAVTENTEAFF
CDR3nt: TGCAGCGCTGTGACGGAGAACACTGAAGCTTTCTTT

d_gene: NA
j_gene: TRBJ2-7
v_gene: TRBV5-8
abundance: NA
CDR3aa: CASSQGTNYFSYEQYF
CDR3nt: TGTGCCAGCAGCCAAGGGACAAATTATTTCTCCTACGAGCAGTACTTC

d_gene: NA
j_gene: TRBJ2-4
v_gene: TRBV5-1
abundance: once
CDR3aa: CASSLDPGGDIQYF
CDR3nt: TGCGCCAGCAGCTTGGACCCTGGAGGGGACATTCAGTACTTC

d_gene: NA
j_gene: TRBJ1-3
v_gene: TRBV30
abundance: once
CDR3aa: CAWSVPTGKTSGNTIYF
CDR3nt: TGTGCCTGGAGTGTACCGACCGGCAAGACCTCTGGAAACACCATATATTTT

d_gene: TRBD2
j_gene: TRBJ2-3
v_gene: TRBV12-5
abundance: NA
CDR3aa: CASGLEGGPADTQYF
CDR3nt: TGTGCTAGTGGTTTGGAGGGAGGGCCGGCAGATACGCAGTATTTT

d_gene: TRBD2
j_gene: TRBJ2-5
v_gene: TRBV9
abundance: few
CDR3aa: CASSVSGTDQETQYF
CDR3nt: TGTGCCAGCAGCGTAAGCGGGACCGATCAAGAGACCCAGTACTTC

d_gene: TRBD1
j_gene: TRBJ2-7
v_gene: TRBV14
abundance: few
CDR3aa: CASSQSGWRTGPYEQYF
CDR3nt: TGTGCCAGCAGCCAATCAGGTTGGAGGACAGGACCCTACGAGCAGTACTTC

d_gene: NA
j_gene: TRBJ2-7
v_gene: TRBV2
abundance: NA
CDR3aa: CASSRDNSYEQYF
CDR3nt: TGTGCCAGCAGCCGGGACAACTCCTACGAGCAGTACTTC

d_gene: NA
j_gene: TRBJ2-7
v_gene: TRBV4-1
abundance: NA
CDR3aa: CASSQGADSSYEQYF
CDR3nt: TGCGCCAGCAGCCAAGGTGCAGACTCCTCCTACGAGCAGTACTTC

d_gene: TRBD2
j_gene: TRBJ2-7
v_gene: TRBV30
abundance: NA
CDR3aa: CAWSPREDEQYF
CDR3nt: TGTGCCTGGAGCCCCCGGGAGGACGAGCAGTACTTC

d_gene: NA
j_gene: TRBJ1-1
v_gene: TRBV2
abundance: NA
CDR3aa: CASTAQGLGNTEAFF
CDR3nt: TGTGCCAGCACCGCACAGGGTCTGGGGAACACTGAAGCTTTCTTT

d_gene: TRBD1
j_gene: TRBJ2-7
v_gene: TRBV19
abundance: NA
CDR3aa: CASSWGQGNYEQYF
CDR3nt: TGTGCCAGTAGTTGGGGACAGGGGAACTACGAGCAGTACTTC

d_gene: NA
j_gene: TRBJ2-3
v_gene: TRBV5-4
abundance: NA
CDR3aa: CASSTISGTIDTQYF
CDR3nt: TGTGCCAGCAGCACGATATCCGGGACAATAGATACGCAGTATTTT

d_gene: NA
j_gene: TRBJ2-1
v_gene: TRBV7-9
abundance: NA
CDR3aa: CASSLGPGLRFNEQFF
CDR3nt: TGTGCCAGCAGCTTAGGTCCAGGGTTAAGGTTTAATGAGCAGTTCTTC

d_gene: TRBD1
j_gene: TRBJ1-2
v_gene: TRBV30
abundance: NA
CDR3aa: CAWSEGQGAGYTF
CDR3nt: TGTGCCTGGAGCGAGGGGCAGGGGGCTGGCTACACCTTC

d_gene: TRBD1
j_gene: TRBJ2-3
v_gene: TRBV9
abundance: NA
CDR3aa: CASSLGQTNTDTQYF
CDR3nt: TGTGCCAGCAGCTTGGGACAGACTAACACAGATACGCAGTATTTT

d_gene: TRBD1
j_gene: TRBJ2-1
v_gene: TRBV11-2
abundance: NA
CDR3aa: CASSFDRGHDEQFF
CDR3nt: TGTGCCAGCAGCTTCGACAGGGGGCACGATGAGCAGTTCTTC

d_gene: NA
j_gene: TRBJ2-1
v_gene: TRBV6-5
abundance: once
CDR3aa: CASSFPGPANEQFF
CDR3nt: TGTGCCAGCAGTTTTCCTGGACCTGCCAATGAGCAGTTCTTC

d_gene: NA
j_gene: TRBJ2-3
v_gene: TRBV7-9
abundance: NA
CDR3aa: CASSLGGAGDTQYF
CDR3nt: TGTGCCAGCAGCTTAGGTGGCGCCGGGGATACGCAGTATTTT

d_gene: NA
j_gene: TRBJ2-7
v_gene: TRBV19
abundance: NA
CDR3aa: CASSHVGTQNYEQYF
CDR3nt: TGTGCCAGTAGCCACGTAGGGACTCAAAACTACGAGCAGTACTTC

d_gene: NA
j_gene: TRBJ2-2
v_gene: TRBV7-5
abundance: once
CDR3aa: CVRSSLALEGPNTGELFF
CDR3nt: TGTGTCAGAAGCTCATTAGCATTAGAGGGACCGAACACCGGGGAGCTGTTTTTT